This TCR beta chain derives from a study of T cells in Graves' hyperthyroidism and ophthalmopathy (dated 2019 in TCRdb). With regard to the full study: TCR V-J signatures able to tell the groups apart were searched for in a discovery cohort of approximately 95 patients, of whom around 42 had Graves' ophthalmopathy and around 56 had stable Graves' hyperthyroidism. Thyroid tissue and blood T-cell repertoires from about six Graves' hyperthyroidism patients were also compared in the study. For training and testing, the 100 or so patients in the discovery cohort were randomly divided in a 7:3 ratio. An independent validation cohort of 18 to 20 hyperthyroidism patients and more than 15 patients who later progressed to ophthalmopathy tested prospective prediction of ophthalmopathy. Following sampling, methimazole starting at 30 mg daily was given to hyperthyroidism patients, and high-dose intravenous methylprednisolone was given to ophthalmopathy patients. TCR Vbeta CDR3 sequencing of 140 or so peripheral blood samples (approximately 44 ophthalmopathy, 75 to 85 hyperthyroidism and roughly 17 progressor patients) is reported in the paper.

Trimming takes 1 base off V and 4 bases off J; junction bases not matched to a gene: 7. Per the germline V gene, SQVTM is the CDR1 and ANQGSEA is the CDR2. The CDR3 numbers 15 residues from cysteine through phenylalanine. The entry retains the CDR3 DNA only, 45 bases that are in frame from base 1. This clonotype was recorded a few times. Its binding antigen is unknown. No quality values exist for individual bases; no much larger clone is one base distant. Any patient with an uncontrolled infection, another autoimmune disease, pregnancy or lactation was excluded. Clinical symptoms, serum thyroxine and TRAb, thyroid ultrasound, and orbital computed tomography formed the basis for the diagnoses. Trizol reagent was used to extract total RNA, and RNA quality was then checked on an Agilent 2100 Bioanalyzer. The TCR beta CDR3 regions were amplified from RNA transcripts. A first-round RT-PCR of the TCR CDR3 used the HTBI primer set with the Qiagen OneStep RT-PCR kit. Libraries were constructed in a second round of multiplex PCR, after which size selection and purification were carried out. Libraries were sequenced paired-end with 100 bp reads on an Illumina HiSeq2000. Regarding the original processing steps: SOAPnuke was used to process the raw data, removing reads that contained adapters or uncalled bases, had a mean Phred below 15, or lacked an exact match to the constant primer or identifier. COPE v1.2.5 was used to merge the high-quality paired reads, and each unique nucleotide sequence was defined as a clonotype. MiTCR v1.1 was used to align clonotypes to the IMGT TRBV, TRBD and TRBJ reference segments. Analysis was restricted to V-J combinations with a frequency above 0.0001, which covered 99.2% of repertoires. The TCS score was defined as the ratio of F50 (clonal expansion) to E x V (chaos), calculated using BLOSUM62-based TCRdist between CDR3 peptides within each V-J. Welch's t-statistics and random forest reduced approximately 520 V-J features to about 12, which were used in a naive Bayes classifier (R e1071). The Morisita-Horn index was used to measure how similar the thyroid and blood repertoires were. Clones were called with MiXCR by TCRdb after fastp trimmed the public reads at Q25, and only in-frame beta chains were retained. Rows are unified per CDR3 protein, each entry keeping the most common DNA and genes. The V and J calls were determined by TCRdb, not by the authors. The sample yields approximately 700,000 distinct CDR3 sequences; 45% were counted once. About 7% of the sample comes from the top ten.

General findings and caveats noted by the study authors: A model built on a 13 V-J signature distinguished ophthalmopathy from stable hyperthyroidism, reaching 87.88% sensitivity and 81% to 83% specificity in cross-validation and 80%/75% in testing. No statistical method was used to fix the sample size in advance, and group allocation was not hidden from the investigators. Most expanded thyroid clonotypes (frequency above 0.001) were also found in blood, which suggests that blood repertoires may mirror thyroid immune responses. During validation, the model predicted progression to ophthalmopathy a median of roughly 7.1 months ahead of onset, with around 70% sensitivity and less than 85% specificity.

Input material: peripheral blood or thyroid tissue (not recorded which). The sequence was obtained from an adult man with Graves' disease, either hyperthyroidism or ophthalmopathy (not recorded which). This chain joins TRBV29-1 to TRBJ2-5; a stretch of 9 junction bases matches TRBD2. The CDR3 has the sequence CSVEAGGGAGETQYF. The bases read TGCAGCGTTGAAGCGGGCGGGGGGGCCGGAGAGACCCAGTACTTC.